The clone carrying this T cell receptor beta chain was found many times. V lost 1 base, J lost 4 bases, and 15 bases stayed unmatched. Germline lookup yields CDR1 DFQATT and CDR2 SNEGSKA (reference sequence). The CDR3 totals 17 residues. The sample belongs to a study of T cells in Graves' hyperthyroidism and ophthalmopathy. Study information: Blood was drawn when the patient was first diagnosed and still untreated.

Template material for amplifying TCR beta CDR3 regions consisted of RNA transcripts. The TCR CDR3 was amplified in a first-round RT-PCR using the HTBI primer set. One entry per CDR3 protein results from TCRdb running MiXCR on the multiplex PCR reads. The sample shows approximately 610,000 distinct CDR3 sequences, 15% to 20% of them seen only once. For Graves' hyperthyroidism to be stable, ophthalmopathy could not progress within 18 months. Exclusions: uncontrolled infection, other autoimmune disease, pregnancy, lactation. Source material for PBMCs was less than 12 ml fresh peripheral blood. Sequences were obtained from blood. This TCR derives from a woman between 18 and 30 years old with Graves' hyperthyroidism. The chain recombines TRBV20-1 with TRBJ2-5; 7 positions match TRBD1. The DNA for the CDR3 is TGCAGTGCTAGAGGGGAGTCATCAGACAGGGTTGGAGAGACCCAGTACTTC. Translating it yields CSARGESSDRVGETQYF.